Here is one TCR beta chain with its context. The antigen this receptor binds is unknown. Per-base qualities were not stored, and no clone one base away is much larger. The data derive from a study of Ad26.COV2.S vaccination and SARS-CoV-2 variants (dated by TCRdb to about 2021). Concerning the study at large: Vaccine-arm donors were drawn from COV1001, a multicentre, randomized, double-blind, placebo-controlled phase I-IIa trial of Ad26.COV2.S in healthy adults. Participants in the trial were split at random into five groups of five each, receiving low-dose or high-dose Ad26.COV2.S once or twice, or else placebo on both occasions. Ad26.COV2.S was given intramuscularly at 5x10^10 or 1x10^11 viral particles, as a single shot or as two shots 56 days apart. Blinding of investigators to trial group allocation was maintained during experiments and outcome assessment. TCRbeta repertoire sequencing was used to assess the specificity and breadth of SARS-CoV-2-reactive T cell receptors after Ad26.COV2.S vaccination. The TCR-sequenced set comprised around 30 samples: some 20 Ad26.COV2.S vaccine recipients, 5 placebo recipients and 8 SARS-CoV-2 convalescent individuals.

The meaning of the sample's treatment or condition label: roughly 19 received Ad26.COV2.S at low or high dose, single or two shots; about 5 received placebo; per-sample allocation not given. For vaccine and placebo recipients, repertoires were sequenced using samples collected on day 63 after the first injection. In Cohort 1b, about 25 adults aged 18-55 years were enrolled at a single site in Boston, USA, between 29 July and 7 August 2020. Ad26.COV2.S consisted of a replication-incompetent adenovirus type 26 vector by which a prefusion-stabilized SARS-CoV-2 spike protein from the original Wuhan strain was expressed. The junction shows trimming of 6 bases on V and 6 bases on J, plus 17 bases between the germline ends. Measured from the cysteine to the phenylalanine, the CDR3 is 13 residues long. Just CDR3 DNA is preserved here, 39 bases in frame from base 1. For CDR1 and CDR2, the germline V gene lists SQVTM and ANQGSEA.

The immunoSEQ Assay was used to sequence TCRbeta CDR3 regions. After extraction, genomic DNA underwent amplification by bias-controlled multiplex PCR, followed by high-throughput sequencing. Regarding the original processing steps: To quantify the absolute abundance of each unique TCRbeta CDR3 region, sequences were collapsed and filtered. T cell fraction was estimated by normalizing TCRbeta template counts to usable DNA, which was measured by amplifying reference genes present in all nucleated cells. Repertoire TCRs were annotated as SARS-CoV-2-specific when V gene, CDR3 amino acid sequence and J gene were exactly matched to a known reactive TCR set. MIRA supplied the reference SARS-CoV-2 TCR set, which was filtered for enrichment in COVID-19-positive ImmuneCODE repertoires so that public or cross-reactive TCRs were removed. Based on the MIRA antigens, annotated TCRs were further analysed at the level of specific ORF or position within ORF. Breadth was defined as annotated unique rearrangements over total unique productive rearrangements; depth was the summed frequency of those rearrangements. Two-sided Wilcoxon rank-sum tests were applied when comparing TCR breadth between groups. The clones in this table, taken by TCRdb from immuneACCESS, are in-frame only. Not every clone is retained; where verified, under half of the shortfall comes from an unresolved V gene, and the cause of the rest is unknown. V and J calls and clone size follow that table, whereas D and trimming were derived from the DNA. The sample table records about 220,000 clones; approximately 90% of these occur just once. Together, the top ten hold roughly a tenth of the sample.

General findings and caveats noted by the study authors: The study lacked the statistical power to compare responses across vaccine doses or regimens. Vaccine and placebo recipients had comparable non-spike TCR breadth, which fits with the vaccine containing only spike. After vaccination, spike-specific CD8+ and CD4+ T cell responses were reported to show substantial breadth. Compared with placebo recipients, Ad26.COV2.S recipients showed higher spike-specific TCR breadth (P = 0.0014). It was noted by the authors that total T cell responses may have been underestimated by the TCR breadth and depth analyses.

The starting material was peripheral blood, obtained in a trial of Ad26.COV2.S vaccine versus placebo. The chain couples TRBV29-1 to TRBJ2-5; the D segment could be TRBD1, given 7 matching bases. The clonotype was recovered from a person aged 18 to 65 who received the Ad26.COV2.S COVID-19 vaccine or a placebo. The CDR3 is CSVAQGGSKTQYF. The DNA reads TGCAGCGTAGCTCAGGGGGGTTCCAAGACCCAGTACTTC.